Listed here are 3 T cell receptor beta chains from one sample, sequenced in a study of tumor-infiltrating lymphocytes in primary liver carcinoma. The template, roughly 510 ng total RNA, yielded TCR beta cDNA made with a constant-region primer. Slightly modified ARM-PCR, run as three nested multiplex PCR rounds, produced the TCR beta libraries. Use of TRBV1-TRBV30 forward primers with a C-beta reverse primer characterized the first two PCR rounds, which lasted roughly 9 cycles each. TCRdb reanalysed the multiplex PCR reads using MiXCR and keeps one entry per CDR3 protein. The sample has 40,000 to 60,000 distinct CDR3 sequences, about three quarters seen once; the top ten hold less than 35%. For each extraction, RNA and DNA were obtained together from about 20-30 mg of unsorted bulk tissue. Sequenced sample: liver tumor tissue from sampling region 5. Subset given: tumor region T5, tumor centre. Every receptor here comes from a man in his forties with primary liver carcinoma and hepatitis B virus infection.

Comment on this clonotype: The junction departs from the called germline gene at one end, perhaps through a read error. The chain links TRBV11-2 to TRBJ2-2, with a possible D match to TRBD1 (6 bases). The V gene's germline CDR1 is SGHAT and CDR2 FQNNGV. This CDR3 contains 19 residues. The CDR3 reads CASSLDRGGVRPNTRELFF. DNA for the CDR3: TGTGCCAGCAGCTTAGATCGAGGGGGAGTACGCCCGAACACCAGGGAACTGTTTTTT.

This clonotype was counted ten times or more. CDR3 region: CATSDLGQFGNEQFF. CDR3 sequence (DNA): TGTGCCACCAGTGATTTGGGACAATTTGGGAATGAGCAGTTCTTC. The chain combines TRBV24-1 with TRBJ2-1, with D maybe TRBD1 (5 bases). This CDR3 has 15 amino acids. Trimming took 0 bases from V and 7 from J, leaving 12 bases between them. From germline, CDR1 is KGHDR and CDR2 SFDVKD.

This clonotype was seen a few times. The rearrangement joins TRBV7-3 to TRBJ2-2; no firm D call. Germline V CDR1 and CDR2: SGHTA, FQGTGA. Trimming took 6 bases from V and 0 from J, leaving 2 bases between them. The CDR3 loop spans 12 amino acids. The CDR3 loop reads CASRANTGELFF. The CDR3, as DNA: TGTGCCAGCAGGGCGAACACCGGGGAGCTGTTTTTT.